This TCR beta chain was sequenced for a study of T cell responses to AZD1222 COVID-19 vaccine. Here immunoSEQ multiplex PCR was the method, and the copy in TCRdb shows in-frame clones only, minus some. The table lists about 160,000 clones, roughly 94% of them singletons. V lost 1 base to trimming and J lost 6 bases, with 13 bases between them. CDR1 LGHDT and CDR2 YNNKEL come from the germline V gene (reference sequence). The CDR3 length is 15 residues. V is TRBV3-1 (or the pseudogene TRBV3-2) and J is TRBJ2-1; a weak D match, TRBD1 (5 bases). The source is an adult who received the AZD1222 COVID-19 vaccine. This sample comprised peripheral blood, obtained 28 days after the second AZD1222 dose. CDR3 in amino acids: CASSQVDSGRNEQFF. CDR3 DNA sequence: TGTGCCAGCAGCCAAGTGGATTCAGGGCGCAATGAGCAGTTCTTC.